Below, 9 T cell receptor beta chains from the same sample are listed, as sequenced in a study of Ad26.COV2.S vaccination and SARS-CoV-2 variants. Only in-frame clones appear in the TCRdb table, and some are missing; sequencing was by immunoSEQ multiplex PCR. The sample consists of about 420,000 clones, around 87% of them appearing once. Described treatment: about 20 received Ad26.COV2.S at low or high dose, single or two shots; about 5 received placebo; per-sample allocation not given. On day 63 after the first injection, vaccine and placebo recipients gave samples. This specimen consisted of peripheral blood, obtained in a trial of Ad26.COV2.S vaccine versus placebo. The source is a person between 18 and 59 years old who received the Ad26.COV2.S COVID-19 vaccine or a placebo.

The chain recombines TRBV4-1 with TRBJ2-3; 15 bases fit TRBD2. V dropped 3 bases and J dropped 8; count of bases not matched to a gene: 6. The germline CDR1 and CDR2 sequences are MGHRA and YSYEKL. The CDR3 consists of 16 residues. DNA for the CDR3: TGCGCCAGCAGCCACGGGACTAGCGGGGGGTCGGGTACGCAGTATTTT. Encoded protein: CASSHGTSGGSGTQYF.

This sequence joins TRBV6-5 and TRBJ2-7, with D possibly being TRBD1 (5 bases). The germline CDR1 and CDR2 sequences are MNHEY and SVGAGI. CDR3 size: 13 residues. Trimming left V 11 bases short and J 5 bases short, with 19 bases between. CDR3 coding DNA: TGTGCCTCTTCAGGCAGGGTTGTCAACGAGCAGTACTTC. Protein sequence: CASSGRVVNEQYF.

The genes are TRBV7-3 and TRBJ2-4; D is unresolved. This CDR3 has 14 amino acids. Germline V gene lookup returns CDR1 SGHTA and CDR2 FQGTGA. The V gene lost 7 bases and the J gene lost 5 bases, with 15 bases spanning the gap. The CDR3 loop is CASTSRRRENIQYF. The CDR3 nucleotides read TGTGCCAGCACCTCGAGGCGCCGCGAAAACATTCAGTACTTC.

The chain joins TRBV27 to TRBJ2-7; 7 nucleotides agree with TRBD1. V gave up 2 bases and J gave up 4 bases; unmatched junction bases: 5. The CDR3 runs to 14 residues. Per the germline V gene, CDR1 is MNHEY and CDR2 is SMNVEV (reference sequence). In nucleotides, the CDR3 is TGTGCCAGCAGTTTAAGGGACAGCACTTACGAGCAGTACTTC. It yields the protein CASSLRDSTYEQYF.

V usage is TRBV6-2 or TRBV6-3 and J usage is TRBJ2-3; tentatively, D is TRBD1 or TRBD2 (6 bases each). Trimming shortened V by 4 bases and J by 14 bases, and 13 bases separated the two germline ends. The length of the CDR3 is 11 residues. CDR1 is MNHEY and CDR2 is SVGEGT in the germline V gene. CDR3 amino acids: CASSFGGSGYF. CDR3 bases: TGTGCCAGCAGTTTCGGGGGCTCGGGGTATTTT.

This chain connects TRBV2 to TRBJ2-2, with 14 bases aligning to TRBD2. The J segment lost 4 bases and the V segment lost 6 bases, leaving 7 bases of the junction unmatched. CDR1 and CDR2 from the germline V gene are SNHLY and FYNNEI. This CDR3 region has 17 residues. The CDR3 nucleotides are TGTGCCAGCAGGGGACTAGCGGGGGAGGGCTTCACCGGGGAGCTGTTTTTT. Translating gives CASRGLAGEGFTGELFF.

This clone was found a few times. J is TRBJ2-2 and V is TRBV5-8; D remains unclear. The CDR3 extends over 14 amino acids. Germline CDR1 reads SGHTS; CDR2 reads YDEGEE. The ends were cut back, 1 base at V and 7 bases at J, with 11 bases in the middle. CDR3 DNA sequence: TGTGCCAGCAGCTTGAGATCCGGGTACGGGGAGCTGTTTTTT. Its translation is CASSLRSGYGELFF.

The genes are TRBV13 and TRBJ1-1; D perhaps matches TRBD1 (6 bases). Germline V lookup: CDR1 PRHDT, CDR2 FYEKMQ (reference sequence). There are 16 residues in the CDR3. V lost 5 bases and J 1 base, leaving 17 bases between the germline ends. The CDR3 bases are TGTGCCAGCAGCACCCTTTTGGGGGCGGGGAACACTGAAGCTTTCTTT. Protein: CASSTLLGAGNTEAFF.

V gene TRBV7-2 combines with J gene TRBJ2-3, with D possibly TRBD1 on 5 matching bases. The CDR3 totals 18 residues. Germline V gene data show CDR1 as SGHTA and CDR2 as FQGNSA. Trimming took off 0 bases at V and 0 bases at J, with 16 bases between the two ends. The CDR3 sequence is CASSLAWGGRGSTDTQYF. CDR3 DNA: TGTGCCAGCAGCTTAGCCTGGGGCGGTCGTGGAAGCACAGATACGCAGTATTTT.